Presented here are 2 T cell receptor beta chains from one specimen sequenced in a study of naive and memory T cell subsets. Sample treatment: skin biopsy from PPD injection site in Mantoux-positive individual. A UMI-containing oligonucleotide was joined by 3' ligation to the TCR cDNA template. Four PCR rounds used nested alpha and beta constant region primers plus the SP2 primer. Via MiXCR, TCRdb re-called the UMI-ligation and nested PCR reads, giving one row per CDR3 protein. The sample has around 31,000 distinct CDR3 sequences; roughly 7.3% are singletons. Sequencing was performed on skin, taken from a tuberculin skin test site. These receptors came from an adult in good health.

This clonotype was recorded many times. The rearrangement joins TRBV19 to TRBJ2-2; TRBD2 is a possible D gene (6 bases). There are 16 residues in the CDR3. CDR1 LNHDA and CDR2 SQIVND come from the germline V gene (reference sequence). With 1 base removed from V and 8 bases from J, the gap between germline ends came to 17 bases. CDR3 sequence: CASSIGGSISGGELFF. In nucleotides, the CDR3 is TGTGCCAGTAGTATAGGAGGGTCGATCAGCGGGGGGGAGCTGTTTTTT.

Many counts were recorded for this clonotype. V gene TRBV11-3 combines with J gene TRBJ2-1; 7 nucleotides match TRBD2. Germline-derived CDR1 and CDR2 are SGHNT and YENEEA. The J segment lost 6 bases and the V segment lost 1 base, leaving 0 bases of the junction unmatched. The CDR3 runs to 13 residues. This CDR3 reads CASSLGGGNEQFF. The CDR3 nucleotides read TGTGCCAGCAGCTTAGGGGGGGGCAATGAGCAGTTCTTC.